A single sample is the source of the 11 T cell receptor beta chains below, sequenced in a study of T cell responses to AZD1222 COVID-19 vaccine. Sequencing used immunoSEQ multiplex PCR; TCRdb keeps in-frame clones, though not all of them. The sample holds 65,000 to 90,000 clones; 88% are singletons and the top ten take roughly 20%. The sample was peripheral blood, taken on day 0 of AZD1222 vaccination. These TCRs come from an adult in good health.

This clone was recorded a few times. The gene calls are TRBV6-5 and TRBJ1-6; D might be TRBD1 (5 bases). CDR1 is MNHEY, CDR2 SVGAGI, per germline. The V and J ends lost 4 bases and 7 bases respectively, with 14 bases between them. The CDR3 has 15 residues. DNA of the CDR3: TGTGCCAGCAGTTCCGTCCGCGGGGGGAATTCACCCCTCCACTTT. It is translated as CASSSVRGGNSPLHF.

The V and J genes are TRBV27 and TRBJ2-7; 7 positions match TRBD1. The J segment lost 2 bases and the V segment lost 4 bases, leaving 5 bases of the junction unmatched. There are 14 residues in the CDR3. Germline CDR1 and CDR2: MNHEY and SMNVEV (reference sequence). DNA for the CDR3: TGTGCCAGCAGTTACCGGGACAGACCCTACGAGCAGTACTTC. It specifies CASSYRDRPYEQYF.

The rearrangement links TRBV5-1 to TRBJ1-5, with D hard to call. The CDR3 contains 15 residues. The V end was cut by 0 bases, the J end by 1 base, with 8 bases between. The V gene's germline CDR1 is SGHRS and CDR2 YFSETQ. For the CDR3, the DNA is TGCGCCAGCAGCTTGGAATCCGGGAGCAATCAGCCCCAGCATTTT. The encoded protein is CASSLESGSNQPQHF.

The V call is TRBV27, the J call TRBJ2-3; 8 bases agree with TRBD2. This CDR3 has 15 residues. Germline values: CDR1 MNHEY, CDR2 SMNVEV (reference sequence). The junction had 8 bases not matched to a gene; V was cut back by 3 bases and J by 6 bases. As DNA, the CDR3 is TGTGCCAGCAGTTTTGGATCGGGGGGGGCGGATACGCAGTATTTT. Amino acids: CASSFGSGGADTQYF.

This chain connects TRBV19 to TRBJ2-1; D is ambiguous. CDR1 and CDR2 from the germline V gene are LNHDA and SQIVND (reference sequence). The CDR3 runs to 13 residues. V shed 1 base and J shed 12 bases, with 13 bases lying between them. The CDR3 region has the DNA TGTGCCAGTAGTATAGTAGGGCTCGAAGGGCAGTTCTTC. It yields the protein CASSIVGLEGQFF.

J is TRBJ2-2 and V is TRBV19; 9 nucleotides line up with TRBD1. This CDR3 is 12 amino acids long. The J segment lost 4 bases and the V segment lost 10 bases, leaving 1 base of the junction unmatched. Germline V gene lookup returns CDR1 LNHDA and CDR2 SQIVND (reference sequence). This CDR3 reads CATDRGTGELFF. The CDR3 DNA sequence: TGTGCCACGGACAGGGGCACCGGGGAGCTGTTTTTT.

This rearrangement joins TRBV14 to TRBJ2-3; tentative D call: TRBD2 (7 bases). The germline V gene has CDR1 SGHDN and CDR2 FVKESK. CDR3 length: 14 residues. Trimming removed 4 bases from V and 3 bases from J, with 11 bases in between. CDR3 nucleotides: TGTGCCAGCAGCCTCGGGGGGCGGACAGATACGCAGTATTTT. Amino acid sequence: CASSLGGRTDTQYF.

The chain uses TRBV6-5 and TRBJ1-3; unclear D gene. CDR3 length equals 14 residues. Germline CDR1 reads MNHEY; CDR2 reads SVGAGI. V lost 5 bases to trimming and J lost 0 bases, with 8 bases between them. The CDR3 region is CASSPVRSGNTIYF. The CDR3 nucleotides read TGTGCCAGCAGTCCTGTCCGCTCTGGAAACACCATATATTTT.

CDR3 region: CASSTITGGYTEAFF. CDR3 sequence (DNA): TGTGCCAGCAGCACAATAACAGGGGGATACACTGAAGCTTTCTTT. This sequence joins TRBV28 and TRBJ1-1, with 8 bases matching TRBD1. CDR1 is MDHEN, CDR2 SYDVKM, per germline. This CDR3 comprises 15 residues. Unmatched junction bases numbered 9, after V lost 6 bases and J lost 3 bases.

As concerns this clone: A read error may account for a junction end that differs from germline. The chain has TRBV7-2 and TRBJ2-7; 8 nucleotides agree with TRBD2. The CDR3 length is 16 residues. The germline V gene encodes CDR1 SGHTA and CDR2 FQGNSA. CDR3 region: CACSLVGRGGPYEQYF. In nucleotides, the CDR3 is TGTGCCTGCAGCTTAGTCGGCCGGGGGGGTCCCTACGAGCAGTACTTC.

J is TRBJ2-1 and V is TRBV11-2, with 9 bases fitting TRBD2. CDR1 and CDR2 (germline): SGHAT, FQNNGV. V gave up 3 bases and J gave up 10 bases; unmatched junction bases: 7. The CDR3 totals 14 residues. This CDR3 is CASSFNLAGREQFF. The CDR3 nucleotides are TGTGCCAGCAGCTTCAACCTAGCGGGGCGCGAGCAGTTCTTC.